What follows describes a single T cell receptor (beta chain). Its antigen remains unidentified. The sample comes from a study of T cell responses to AZD1222 COVID-19 vaccine. Across the study: Second-dose intervals near 4 or 12 weeks were combined.

The study's findings and limits: There were mostly white British donors and more females than males, and clonal diversity was possibly underestimated.

Sequencing used immunoSEQ multiplex PCR; TCRdb keeps in-frame clones, though not all of them. The sample holds about 180,000 clones, around nine tenths seen once. The CDR3 sequence is 12 residues long. The chain joins TRBV21-1 to TRBJ2-7; TRBD2 was called by the table and not checked on the DNA. TRBV21-1 is designated a pseudogene. The receptor's source is an adult in good health. The material was peripheral blood, obtained on day 0 of AZD1222 vaccination. The CDR3 nucleotides read TGTGCCAGCAGTTTGACTAGACCCGAGCAGTACTTC. It encodes CASSLTRPEQYF.